This TCR beta chain is from a study of beta chain features in type 1 diabetes. General study findings and limits: There was no resolution here of whether HLA type influences TCRB rearrangement. Shortening that was moderate but significant affected the TCRB CDR3s of Type 1 diabetes patients in all four CD4+ subsets.

This clone was seen more than once but under ten times. Its target is not known. What was sequenced were expressed TCRB transcripts, since all of the isolated RNA had been reverse transcribed. Roughly 3.5 million reads per sample were averaged for naive, central memory and regulatory samples. Generated by immunoSEQ multiplex PCR, the TCRdb table keeps only in-frame clones and is missing some. The sample yields 640,000 or so clones, over 12% seen once. Sequencing input: naive CD4+ T cells from blood. The TCR was taken from a man aged 18 to 29 with type 1 diabetes.

The CDR3, as DNA: TGTGCCAGCAGTGGTAAGATGAACACTGAAGCTTTCTTT. This codes for CASSGKMNTEAFF. The genes are TRBV2 and TRBJ1-1; D unclear. From germline, CDR1 is SNHLY and CDR2 FYNNEI. Trimming stripped 4 bases from V and 0 bases from J, with 6 bases between. This CDR3 has 13 residues.